These 8 T cell receptor beta chains were all obtained from the same sample, sequenced in a study of blood T cell repertoires in COVID-19. The protocol was immunoSEQ multiplex PCR, while the TCRdb copy is restricted to in-frame clones and leaves out a portion. The data hold around 500,000 clones, with 70% to 90% observed a single time. Sequenced sample: peripheral blood. The receptors were gathered from a human donor in a cohort sampled during active COVID-19.

In its sample, this clone was seen many times. The chain carries TRBV7-9 and TRBJ1-6; 9 bases are shared with TRBD1. V shed 4 bases and J 14 bases; nucleotides not matched to a gene: 15. Germline assignment: CDR1 SEHNR and CDR2 FQNEAQ (reference sequence). The CDR3 runs to 16 residues. The CDR3 loop is CASSSPGTGMELALHF. The CDR3 nucleotides are TGTGCCAGCAGCTCCCCCGGGACAGGGATGGAGTTGGCCCTCCACTTT.

CDR3 sequence reads: CASSSRLAGEYETQYF. The CDR3 DNA reads as TGTGCCAGCAGTTCACGACTAGCGGGAGAGTATGAGACCCAGTACTTC. The V call is TRBV6-2 or TRBV6-3, the J call TRBJ2-5; 12 nucleotides match TRBD2. The CDR3 sequence is 16 residues long. Germline V gene sequence: CDR1 MNHEY, CDR2 SVGEGT. Trimming removed 4 bases from V and 5 bases from J; junction bases left unmatched: 8.

The chain has TRBV30 and TRBJ2-1, with TRBD1 identical over 8 bases. The germline CDR1 and CDR2 sequences are GTSNPN and SVGIG (reference sequence). With 4 bases clipped from V and 5 bases from J, the junction kept 7 bases outside the gene matches. The CDR3 has 14 residues. CDR3 coding DNA: TGTGCCTGGACGGGGCAGGGGGCGAACAATGAGCAGTTCTTC. Protein sequence: CAWTGQGANNEQFF.

This chain links TRBV11-2 with TRBJ2-5; the D gene is possibly TRBD2 (5 bases). V lost 3 bases and J lost 6, with 17 bases in between. This CDR3 region has 15 residues. Germline CDR1 SGHAT, CDR2 FQNNGV. CDR3 nucleotides: TGTGCCAGCAGCTTGAGCGCACTCTGGGAGAAGACCCAGTACTTC. It translates to CASSLSALWEKTQYF.

This chain joins TRBV7-8 and TRBJ2-5; 10 nucleotides match TRBD1. The CDR3 runs 14 residues. The V segment lost 6 bases and the J segment 5 bases; nucleotides outside the gene matches: 6. The V gene's germline CDR1 is SGHVS and CDR2 FQNEAQ. CDR3 amino acids: CASRPTDRGETQYF. CDR3 DNA sequence: TGTGCCAGCAGGCCAACGGACAGGGGGGAGACCCAGTACTTC.

V usage is TRBV5-1 and J usage is TRBJ2-7; 7 bases match TRBD1. V was pared by 4 bases and J by 9 bases, with 13 bases of the junction left unmatched. The germline gives CDR1 SGHRS, CDR2 YFSETQ. The CDR3 sequence is 14 residues long. The CDR3 spells CASSPGQIPMGQYF. The CDR3 DNA reads TGCGCCAGCAGCCCGGGACAGATCCCGATGGGGCAGTACTTC.

The chain recombines TRBV6-5 with TRBJ2-6, with D tentatively TRBD2 (5 bases). This CDR3 region has 16 residues. V was shortened by 0 bases and J by 2 bases, with 8 bases between the two germline ends. The germline gives CDR1 MNHEY, CDR2 SVGAGI. CDR3 nucleotide sequence: TGTGCCAGCAGTTACTCGCCCGGGGCTGGGGCCAACGTCCTGACTTTC. Its translation: CASSYSPGAGANVLTF.

This clone was detected once. The rearrangement joins TRBV28 to TRBJ2-3, with D perhaps TRBD2 (5 bases). CDR3 length: 16 amino acids. V was clipped by 5 bases and J by 5 bases, with 20 bases between them. Germline V CDR1 and CDR2: MDHEN, SYDVKM. CDR3 sequence: CASSPPGSLTKDTQYF. CDR3 in DNA: TGTGCCAGCAGTCCGCCTGGGAGCTTAACAAAAGATACGCAGTATTTT.